The sequence of this T cell receptor (beta chain) was determined in a study of T cell responses to AZD1222 COVID-19 vaccine. Study-wide findings and caveats: It was only after the peak T cell response that any repertoires were sampled.

Turning to this clone: Its specificity is unknown.

The CDR3 has 14 residues. In germline, CDR1 is GTSNPN, CDR2 SVGIG (reference sequence). The V and J ends lost 3 bases and 5 bases, in that order; junction bases with no gene match: 6. The protocol was immunoSEQ multiplex PCR, while the TCRdb copy is restricted to in-frame clones and leaves out a portion. The repertoire holds over 100,000 clones, with about 86% as singletons. Sample: peripheral blood, taken on day 0 of AZD1222 vaccination. The receptor's source is an adult in good health. This chain links TRBV30 with TRBJ1-5; the match to TRBD1 covers 8 bases. The CDR3 DNA reads as TGTGCCTGGAGCCCTGGACAGGGATATCAGCCCCAGCATTTT. Protein product: CAWSPGQGYQPQHF.